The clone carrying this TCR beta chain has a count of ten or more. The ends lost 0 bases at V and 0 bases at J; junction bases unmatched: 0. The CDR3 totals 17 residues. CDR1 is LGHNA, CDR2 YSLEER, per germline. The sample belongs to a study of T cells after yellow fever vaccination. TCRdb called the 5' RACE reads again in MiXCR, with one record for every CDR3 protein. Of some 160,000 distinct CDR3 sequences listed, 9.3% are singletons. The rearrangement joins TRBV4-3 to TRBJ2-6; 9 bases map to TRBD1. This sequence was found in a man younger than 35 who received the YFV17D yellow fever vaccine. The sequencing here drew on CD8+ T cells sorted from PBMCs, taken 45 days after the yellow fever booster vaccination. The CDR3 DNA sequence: TGCGCCAGCAGCCAAGAGACAGGGGGCTCTGGGGCCAACGTCCTGACTTTC. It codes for CASSQETGGSGANVLTF.